The clone carrying this T cell receptor beta chain was detected once. The conserved phenylalanine or tryptophan is not found at the CDR3 terminus, so this likely reflects a read error. The data belong to a study of stem cell transplantation in POMP-related autoinflammatory disease. Looking at the study overall: Impaired MHC class I-dependent CD8+ differentiation was hypothesized from defective thymoproteasomes.

CDR1 is MNHEY and CDR2 is SMNVEV in the germline V gene (reference sequence). The ends lost 8 bases at V and 6 bases at J; junction bases unmatched: 12. This CDR3 spans 14 amino acids. TCRdb's copy holds only in-frame clones and misses some; the assay was immunoSEQ multiplex PCR. The top ten clones hold more than 2.5% of a sample with roughly 28,000 clones, approximately 78% of them seen once. This receptor was identified in a human donor with POMP-related autoinflammation and immune dysregulation (PRAID). The rearrangement links TRBV27 to TRBJ1-2; 7 positions agree with TRBD1. Specimen: CD4+ T cells from PBMCs, collected before stem cell transplantation. The CDR3: CASAYLRGVDGYTL. DNA of the CDR3: TGTGCCAGCGCCTACCTCAGGGGGGTCGATGGCTACACCCTC.